Following are 12 T cell receptor beta chains from one sample sequenced in a study of cytomegalovirus exposure and HLA in healthy donors. Both 60 Vbeta primers and 13 Jbeta primers went into the PCR. Profiling relied on immunoSEQ multiplex PCR, and the TCRdb table lists in-frame clones only, not all of them. Of about 300,000 clones listed, 75% to 90% were seen once; the top ten hold roughly 4%. Input material: PBMCs. The receptors come from a man aged 35-49 years in good health and CMV-seropositive.

The rearrangement joins TRBV25-1 to TRBJ2-7, with a weak D call TRBD1 (5 bases). The V end was cut by 7 bases, the J end by 6 bases, with 16 bases between. The CDR3 sequence is 13 residues long. Germline loops: CDR1 MGHDK, CDR2 SYGVNS. The CDR3 is CASNLGANLEQYF. The CDR3 region has the DNA TGTGCCAGCAATCTAGGGGCTAACCTCGAGCAGTACTTC.

The chain is built from TRBV6-6 and TRBJ2-2, with TRBD2 as a possible D gene (5 bases). The CDR3 totals 16 residues. Germline CDR1 is MNHNY and CDR2 is SVGAGI (reference sequence). Deletions cut 0 bases from V and 7 bases from J, with 15 bases between. CDR3 nucleotide sequence: TGTGCCAGCAGTTACTCGGACTCGCTGAGTGGCGGGGAGCTGTTTTTT. Its translation: CASSYSDSLSGGELFF.

Written as DNA, the CDR3 is TGTGCCAGCAGCCTGGACTCGAACACCGGGGAGCTGTTTTTT. Amino acids: CASSLDSNTGELFF. The rearrangement links TRBV7-9 to TRBJ2-2; a possible D gene is TRBD2 (5 bases). Trimming took 5 bases from V and 0 from J, leaving 7 bases between them. This CDR3 is built from 14 residues. CDR1 and CDR2 (germline): SEHNR, FQNEAQ (reference sequence).

A word on this clone: At one boundary the junction diverges from the germline segment, which might be a read error. The V gene is TRBV7-9, the J gene TRBJ1-5, with no clear D. The CDR3 extends over 13 amino acids. Germline CDR1 SEHNR, CDR2 FQNEAQ (reference sequence). The CDR3 region is CSSSLGNNQPQHF. The CDR3 coding sequence is TGTTCCAGCAGCCTCGGGAACAATCAGCCCCAGCATTTT.

This clone was recorded only once. The J gene is TRBJ2-7, the V gene TRBV6-5; TRBD2 agrees at 9 bases. The CDR3 is made up of 16 amino acids. Unmatched junction bases numbered 9, after V lost 6 bases and J lost 0 bases. From germline, CDR1 is MNHEY and CDR2 SVGAGI. CDR3 in DNA: TGTGCCAGCAGATACCCTAGCGGGGCCAGCTCCTACGAGCAGTACTTC. Translation: CASRYPSGASSYEQYF.

The chain employs TRBV30 and TRBJ2-3; tentative D call: TRBD1 (5 bases). CDR3 length: 12 residues. V was shortened by 8 bases and J by 2 bases, with 11 bases between the two germline ends. CDR1 GTSNPN and CDR2 SVGIG come from the germline V gene (reference sequence). The CDR3 nucleotides are TGTGCCACCCAGGGTCTCACAGATACGCAGTATTTT. Translated, it gives CATQGLTDTQYF.

The chain combines TRBV16 with TRBJ2-5; D not certain. Trimming took off 1 base at V and 3 bases at J, with 9 bases between the two ends. The CDR3 is 14 amino acids. Germline V CDR1 and CDR2: KGHSY, FQNENV. The CDR3 reads CASSQYHREETQYF. The DNA of the CDR3 is TGTGCCAGCAGCCAATATCACAGAGAAGAGACCCAGTACTTC.

CDR3 in amino acids: CASSLGGGTYEQYF. The CDR3 DNA reads as TGTGCCAGCAGCTTAGGAGGGGGCACCTACGAGCAGTACTTC. This rearrangement joins TRBV7-3 to TRBJ2-7; a possible D gene is TRBD1 (7 bases). The CDR3 runs to 14 residues. The germline gives CDR1 SGHTA, CDR2 FQGTGA. Between the trimmed V and J ends, which lost 2 bases and 2 bases, there was a span of 10 bases.

The chain carries TRBV12-5 and TRBJ2-5, with 11 bases matching TRBD2. The CDR3 covers 17 residues. The J segment lost 4 bases and the V segment lost 0 bases, leaving 7 bases of the junction unmatched. The germline CDR1 and CDR2 sequences are LGHNT and FRNRAP. The CDR3 sequence is CASGLVLAGGVGETQYF. The CDR3 region has the DNA TGTGCTAGTGGTTTGGTGTTAGCGGGAGGGGTTGGAGAGACCCAGTACTTC.

This rearrangement joins TRBV6-5 to TRBJ2-7; 9 bases are shared with TRBD2. The CDR3 runs to 15 residues. Per germline, CDR1 MNHEY and CDR2 SVGAGI. J lost 2 bases, V lost 6 bases, and 8 bases had no gene match. CDR3 region: CASRTIAGATYEQYF. DNA for the CDR3: TGTGCCAGCAGAACCATAGCGGGGGCCACCTACGAGCAGTACTTC.

CDR3 region: CASNLQGAGELFF. In nucleotides, the CDR3 is TGTGCCAGCAACTTACAGGGGGCCGGGGAGCTGTTTTTT. The gene calls are TRBV9 and TRBJ2-2; 8 positions agree with TRBD1. After removal of 6 bases from V and 6 bases from J, the junction contained 4 bases not matched to a gene. The CDR3 runs to 13 residues. Germline V gene data show CDR1 as SGDLS and CDR2 as YYNGEE.

This clone was seen once. Additional DNA sequences in this sample encode the identical CDR3. The genes are TRBV19 and TRBJ1-4; no reliable D call. The ends were cut back, 4 bases at V and 0 bases at J, with 9 bases in the middle. Germline CDR1 reads LNHDA; CDR2 reads SQIVND (reference sequence). This CDR3 has 15 amino acids. The CDR3 sequence: CASSTGDATNEKLFF. In DNA, the CDR3 is TGTGCCAGTAGTACGGGAGATGCAACTAATGAAAAACTGTTTTTT.